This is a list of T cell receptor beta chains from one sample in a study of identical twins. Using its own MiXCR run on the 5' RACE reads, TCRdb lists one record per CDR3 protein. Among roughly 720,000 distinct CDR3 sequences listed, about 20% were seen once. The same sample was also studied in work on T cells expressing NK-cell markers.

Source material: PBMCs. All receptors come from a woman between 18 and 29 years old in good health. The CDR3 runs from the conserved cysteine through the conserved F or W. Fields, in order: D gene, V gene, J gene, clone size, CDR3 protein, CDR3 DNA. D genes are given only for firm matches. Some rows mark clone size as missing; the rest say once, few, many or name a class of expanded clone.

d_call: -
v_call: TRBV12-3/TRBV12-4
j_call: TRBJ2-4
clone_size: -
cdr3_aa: CASRLPRENIQYF
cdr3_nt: TGTGCCAGCAGGTTACCACGGGAAAACATTCAGTACTTC

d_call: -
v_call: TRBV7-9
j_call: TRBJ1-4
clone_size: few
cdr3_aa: CASSLDGQGHEKLFF
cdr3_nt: TGTGCCAGCAGCTTAGACGGGCAGGGGCATGAAAAACTGTTTTTT

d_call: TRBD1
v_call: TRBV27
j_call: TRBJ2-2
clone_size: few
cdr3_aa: CASSPGQGSTGELFF
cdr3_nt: TGTGCCAGCAGCCCCGGACAGGGGAGCACCGGGGAGCTGTTTTTT

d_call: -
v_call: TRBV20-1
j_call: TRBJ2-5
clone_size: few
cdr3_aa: CSARGRSGRQETQYF
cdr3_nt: TGCAGTGCTAGGGGTAGATCGGGACGGCAAGAGACCCAGTACTTC

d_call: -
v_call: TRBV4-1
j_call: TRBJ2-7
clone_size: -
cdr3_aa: CASSQLTNYEQYF
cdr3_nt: TGCGCCAGCAGCCAACTGACAAACTACGAGCAGTACTTC

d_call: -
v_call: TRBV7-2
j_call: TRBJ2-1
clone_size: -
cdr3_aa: CASSLFLTRAGNEQFF
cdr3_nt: TGTGCCAGCAGCTTGTTTCTGACCCGAGCTGGCAATGAGCAGTTCTTC

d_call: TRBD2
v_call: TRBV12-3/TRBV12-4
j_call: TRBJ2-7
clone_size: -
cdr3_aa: CASSWASGNHEQYF
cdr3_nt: TGTGCCAGCAGTTGGGCTAGCGGGAACCACGAGCAGTACTTC

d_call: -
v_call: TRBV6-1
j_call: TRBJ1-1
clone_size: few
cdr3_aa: CASNLGHMNTEAFF
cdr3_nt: TGTGCCAGCAACCTAGGGCATATGAACACTGAAGCTTTCTTT

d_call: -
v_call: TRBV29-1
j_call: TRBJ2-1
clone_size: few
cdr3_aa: CSVVWTNSNEQFF
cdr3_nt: TGCAGCGTTGTTTGGACTAACTCTAATGAGCAGTTCTTC

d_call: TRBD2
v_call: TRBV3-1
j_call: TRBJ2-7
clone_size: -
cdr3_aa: CASSQTLAGYYEQYF
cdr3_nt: TGTGCCAGCAGCCAAACCCTAGCGGGATATTACGAGCAGTACTTC

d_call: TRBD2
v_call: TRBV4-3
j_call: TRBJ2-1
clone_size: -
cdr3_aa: CASSQALAGAYNEQFF
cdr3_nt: TGCGCCAGCAGCCAGGCCCTAGCGGGAGCTTACAATGAGCAGTTCTTC

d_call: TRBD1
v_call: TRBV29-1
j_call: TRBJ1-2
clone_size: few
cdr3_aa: CSVDPGTDNYGYTF
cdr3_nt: TGCAGCGTCGATCCCGGGACAGACAACTATGGCTACACCTTC

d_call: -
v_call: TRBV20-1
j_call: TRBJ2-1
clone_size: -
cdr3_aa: CSARAVQRSRWDEQFF
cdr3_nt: TGCAGTGCTAGAGCCGTTCAGCGAAGCCGATGGGATGAGCAGTTCTTC

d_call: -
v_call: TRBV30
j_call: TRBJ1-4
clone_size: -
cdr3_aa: CACEGPNEKLFF
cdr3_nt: TGTGCCTGCGAGGGACCTAATGAAAAACTGTTTTTT

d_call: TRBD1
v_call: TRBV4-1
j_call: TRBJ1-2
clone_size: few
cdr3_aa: CASSQWPGQAYGYTF
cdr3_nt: TGCGCCAGCAGCCAGTGGCCAGGACAGGCCTACGGCTACACCTTC

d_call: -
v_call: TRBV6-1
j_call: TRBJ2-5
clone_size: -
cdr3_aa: CASSLTGARDETQYF
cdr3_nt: TGTGCCAGCAGCCTTACGGGGGCGCGTGACGAGACCCAGTACTTC

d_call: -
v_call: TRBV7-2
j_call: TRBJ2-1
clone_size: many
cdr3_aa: CASSPRGGEQFF
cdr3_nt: TGTGCCAGCAGCCCACGAGGAGGTGAGCAGTTCTTC

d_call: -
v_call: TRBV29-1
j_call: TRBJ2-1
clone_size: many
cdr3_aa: CSVVPYNEQFF
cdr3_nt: TGCAGCGTTGTGCCCTACAATGAGCAGTTCTTC

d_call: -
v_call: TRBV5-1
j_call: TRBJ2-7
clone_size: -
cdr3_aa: CASSSTGMRSYEQYF
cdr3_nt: TGCGCCAGCAGCTCGACAGGAATGCGTTCCTACGAGCAGTACTTC

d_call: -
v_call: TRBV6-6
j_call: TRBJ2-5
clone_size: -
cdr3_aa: CASSRAVGETQYF
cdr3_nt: TGTGCCAGCAGTAGAGCGGTCGGAGAGACCCAGTACTTC

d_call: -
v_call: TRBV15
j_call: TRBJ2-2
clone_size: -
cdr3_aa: CATSRDQGAGAYGELFF
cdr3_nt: TGTGCCACCAGCAGAGATCAGGGGGCGGGGGCCTACGGGGAGCTGTTTTTT

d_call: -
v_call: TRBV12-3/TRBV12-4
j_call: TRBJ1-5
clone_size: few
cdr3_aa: CASSLTRGTQPQHF
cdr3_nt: TGTGCCAGCAGTTTAACAAGGGGGACTCAGCCCCAGCATTTT

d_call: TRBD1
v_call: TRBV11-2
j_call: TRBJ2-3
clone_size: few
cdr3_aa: CASSPGQEVPDTQYF
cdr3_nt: TGTGCCAGCAGCCCCGGACAGGAGGTCCCAGATACGCAGTATTTT

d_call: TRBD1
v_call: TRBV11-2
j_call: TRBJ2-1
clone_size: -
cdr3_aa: CASSFGTGGHNEQFF
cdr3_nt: TGTGCCAGCAGCTTCGGGACAGGGGGCCACAATGAGCAGTTCTTC

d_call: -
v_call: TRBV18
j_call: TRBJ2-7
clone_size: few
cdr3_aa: CASSPQIGRDRTYEQYF
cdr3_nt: TGTGCCAGCTCACCACAGATAGGCCGCGACAGGACCTACGAGCAGTACTTC

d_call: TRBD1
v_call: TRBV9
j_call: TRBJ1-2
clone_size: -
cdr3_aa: CASSLQTGPGGYTF
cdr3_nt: TGTGCCAGCAGCCTACAGACAGGGCCAGGCGGCTACACCTTC

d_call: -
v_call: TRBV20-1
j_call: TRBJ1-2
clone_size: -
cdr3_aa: CSAEATGAGYTF
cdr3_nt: TGCAGTGCCGAAGCTACAGGTGCTGGCTACACCTTC

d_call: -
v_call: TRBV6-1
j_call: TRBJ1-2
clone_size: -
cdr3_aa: CASGLGGANGYTF
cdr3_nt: TGTGCCAGCGGTCTCGGGGGCGCGAATGGCTACACCTTC

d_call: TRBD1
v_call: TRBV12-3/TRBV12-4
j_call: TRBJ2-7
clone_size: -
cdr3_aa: CASSGGQGRYEQYF
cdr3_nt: TGTGCCAGCAGTGGGGGACAGGGACGATACGAGCAGTACTTC

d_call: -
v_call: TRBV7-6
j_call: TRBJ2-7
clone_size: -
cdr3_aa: CASSEGLGSYEQYF
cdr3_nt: TGTGCCAGCAGCGAGGGTCTCGGGTCCTACGAGCAGTACTTC

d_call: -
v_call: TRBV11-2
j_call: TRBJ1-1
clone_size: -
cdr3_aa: CASSTRTLNTEAFF
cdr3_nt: TGTGCCAGCAGCACCCGGACACTGAACACTGAAGCTTTCTTT

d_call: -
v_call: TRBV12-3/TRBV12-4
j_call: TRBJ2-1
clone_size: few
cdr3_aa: CASRLVPPYNEQFF
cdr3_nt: TGTGCCAGCAGACTAGTCCCCCCCTACAATGAGCAGTTCTTC

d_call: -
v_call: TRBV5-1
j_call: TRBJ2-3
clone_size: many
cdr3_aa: CASSLGLPTDTQYF
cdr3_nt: TGTGCCAGCAGCTTAGGGCTCCCCACAGATACGCAGTATTTT

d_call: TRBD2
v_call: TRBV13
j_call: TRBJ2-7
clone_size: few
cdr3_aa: CASSSRGGGPSEQYF
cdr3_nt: TGTGCCAGCAGCTCAAGAGGCGGGGGGCCCTCCGAGCAGTACTTC

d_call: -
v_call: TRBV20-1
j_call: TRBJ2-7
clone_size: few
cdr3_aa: CSARGETSSYEQYF
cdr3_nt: TGCAGTGCTAGGGGCGAGACAAGCTCCTACGAGCAGTACTTC

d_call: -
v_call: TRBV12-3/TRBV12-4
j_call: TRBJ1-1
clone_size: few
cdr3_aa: CASSLLGIGNTEAFF
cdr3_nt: TGTGCCAGCAGTTTACTCGGGATTGGGAACACTGAAGCTTTCTTT

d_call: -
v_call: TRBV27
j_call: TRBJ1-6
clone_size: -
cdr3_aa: CASSLSPDGTDSPLHF
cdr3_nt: TGTGCCAGCAGTCTAAGCCCCGACGGGACGGATTCACCCCTCCACTTT

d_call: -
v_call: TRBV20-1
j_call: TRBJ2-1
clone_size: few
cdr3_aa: CSARGGGGVSYNEQFF
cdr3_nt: TGCAGTGCTAGAGGGGGAGGGGGGGTATCCTACAATGAGCAGTTCTTC

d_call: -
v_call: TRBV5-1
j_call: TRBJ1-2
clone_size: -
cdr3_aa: CASQTDLNYGYTF
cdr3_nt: TGCGCCAGCCAGACAGACCTTAACTATGGCTACACCTTC

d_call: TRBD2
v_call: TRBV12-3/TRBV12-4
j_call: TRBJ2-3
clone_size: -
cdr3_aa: CASSPLGRGEEDTQYF
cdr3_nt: TGTGCCAGCAGTCCCCTTGGGCGGGGGGAGGAAGATACGCAGTATTTT

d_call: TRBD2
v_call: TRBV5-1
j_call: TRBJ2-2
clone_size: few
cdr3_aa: CASSPEISGSANTGELFF
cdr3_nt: TGCGCCAGCAGCCCCGAAATTAGCGGGAGCGCGAACACCGGGGAGCTGTTTTTT

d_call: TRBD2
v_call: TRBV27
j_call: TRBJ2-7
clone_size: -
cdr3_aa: CASSIRDPRLAGYYEQYF
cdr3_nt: TGTGCCAGCAGCATCCGGGACCCAAGACTAGCGGGATACTACGAGCAGTACTTC

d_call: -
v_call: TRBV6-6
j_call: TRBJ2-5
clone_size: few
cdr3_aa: CASQGIQETQYF
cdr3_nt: TGTGCGAGCCAGGGGATCCAAGAGACCCAGTACTTC

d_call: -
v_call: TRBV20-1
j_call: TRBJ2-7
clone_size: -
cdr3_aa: CSARDPRTVPYEQYF
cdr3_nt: TGCAGTGCTAGAGATCCAAGGACTGTCCCCTACGAGCAGTACTTC

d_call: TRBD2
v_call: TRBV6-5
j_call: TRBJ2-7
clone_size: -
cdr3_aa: CASSYSLAGAGYEQYF
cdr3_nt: TGTGCCAGCAGTTACTCTCTAGCGGGAGCCGGCTACGAGCAGTACTTC

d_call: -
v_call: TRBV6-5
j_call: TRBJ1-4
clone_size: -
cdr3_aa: CASSYSGTGIPAEKLFF
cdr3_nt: TGTGCCAGCAGTTACTCGGGTACAGGGATCCCCGCTGAAAAACTGTTTTTT

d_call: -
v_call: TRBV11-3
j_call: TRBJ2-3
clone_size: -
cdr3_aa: CASSLSRSADTQYF
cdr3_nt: TGTGCCAGCAGCTTATCTAGAAGCGCAGATACGCAGTATTTT